This is a list of T cell receptor beta chains from one sample in a study of shared clonotypes between healthy human individuals. Sequenced by immunoSEQ multiplex PCR; TCRdb stores in-frame clones only, minus some. The profile shows 760,000 or so clones, around 96% of them singletons. The source material was naive CD8+ T cells sorted from blood. Receptor source: a man in his thirties or forties in good health. The CDR3 runs from the conserved cysteine through the conserved F or W. D genes are given only for firm matches. Not every row has a clone size; where given, it reads once, few, many or a size class.

j_call	d_call	clone_size	v_call	cdr3_nt	cdr3_aa
TRBJ1-1	.	.	TRBV19	TGTGCCACTAGGGGGGCCATTCAGGGAAACACTGAAGCTTTCTTT	CATRGAIQGNTEAFF
TRBJ2-4	.	.	TRBV29-1	TGCAGCGTTTTTGGGGGGACCAAAAACATTCAGTACTTC	CSVFGGTKNIQYF
TRBJ1-2	.	.	TRBV6-5	TGTGCCAGCAGTTACCTCGGGAGGACGACGGATGGCTACACCTTC	CASSYLGRTTDGYTF
TRBJ2-7	.	.	TRBV5-4	TGTGCCAGCAGCTTGACATGGGGCAGTTCCGTCTACGAGCAGTACTTC	CASSLTWGSSVYEQYF
TRBJ2-1	TRBD2	.	TRBV10-1	TGCGCCAGCAGTGTGAGTAGCGGGAGCCCCAAGAGCTCCTACAATGAGCAGTTCTTC	CASSVSSGSPKSSYNEQFF
TRBJ1-5	.	.	TRBV19	TGTGCCAGTAGTATAGTGGCAGGGGATCTTCAGCCCCAGCATTTT	CASSIVAGDLQPQHF
TRBJ1-2	.	.	TRBV27	TGTGCCAGCAGTTTATCGGGGGGAGTCTATGGCTACACCTTC	CASSLSGGVYGYTF
TRBJ2-7	.	.	TRBV28	TGTGCCAGCATCCGTTCGACCTCCTACGAGCAGTACTTC	CASIRSTSYEQYF
TRBJ2-1	.	once	TRBV6-4	TGTGCCAGCAGGCGACAGCCTTCCTACAATGAGCAGTTCTTC	CASRRQPSYNEQFF
TRBJ1-5	.	.	TRBV7-6	TGTGCCAGCAGCTTAACCGCAGAGTTGCGTCAGCCCCAGCATTTT	CASSLTAELRQPQHF
TRBJ1-2	.	.	TRBV7-9	TGTGCCAGCAGCTCCTACAGACAGACCTATGGCTACACCTTC	CASSSYRQTYGYTF
TRBJ2-7	.	.	TRBV7-9	TGTGCCAGCAGCTTAGAGGCTAGCTCCGGGTACGAGCAGTACTTC	CASSLEASSGYEQYF
TRBJ1-1	.	.	TRBV7-2	TGTGCCAGCAGCCCCCCATCGACCAGACTAAACACTGAAGCTTTCTTT	CASSPPSTRLNTEAFF
TRBJ2-4	.	.	TRBV13	TGTGCCAGCAGCTTGGAGGGGCGGGGAGCCAAAAACATTCAGTACTTC	CASSLEGRGAKNIQYF
TRBJ2-3	.	.	TRBV27	TGTGCCAGCAGGGCAGGAGCAGATACGCAGTATTTT	CASRAGADTQYF
TRBJ2-1	TRBD2	.	TRBV28	TGTGCCAGCAGTTTGACTAGCCCCTGGGATGAGCAGTTCTTC	CASSLTSPWDEQFF
TRBJ2-1	TRBD2	.	TRBV7-6	TGTGCCAGCAGCGATCAAGGACTAGCGGGAGGGGATGAGCAGTTCTTC	CASSDQGLAGGDEQFF
TRBJ2-7	TRBD1	once	TRBV5-4	TGTGCCAGCAGCGATGCCGGGACAGGGAATTCCTACGAGCAGTACTTC	CASSDAGTGNSYEQYF
TRBJ2-7	.	.	TRBV19	TGTGCCAGTACAATGGGATACGAGCAGTACTTC	CASTMGYEQYF
TRBJ1-4	.	.	TRBV6-1	TGTGCCAGCACTCCCGGATCGGGCTGGCCTGGAGTGTTTTTT	CASTPGSGWPGVFF
TRBJ2-7	TRBD1	.	TRBV29-1	TGCAGCGTTGCCGGGACAGGATTCGACTACGAGCAGTACTTC	CSVAGTGFDYEQYF
TRBJ2-7	TRBD1	.	TRBV18	TGTGCCAGCTCACCCCAATTCGGAAGGGGGCAGGGCGAGCAGTACTTC	CASSPQFGRGQGEQYF
TRBJ2-7	TRBD2	.	TRBV19	TGTGCCAGTAGTATTGTAGCGGGAGTGTTCGACGAGCAGTACTTC	CASSIVAGVFDEQYF
TRBJ2-1	.	.	TRBV7-2	TGTGCCAGCAGCTTAGGACCCTGGTCTAGCGCTAACAATGAGCAGTTCTTC	CASSLGPWSSANNEQFF
TRBJ2-7	.	.	TRBV11-2	TGTGCCAGCTCGAAGGGTACCCACGAGCAGTACTTC	CASSKGTHEQYF
TRBJ1-3	TRBD1	.	TRBV10-3	TGTGCCATCCGGGGGACAGGCTCTGGAAACACCATATATTTT	CAIRGTGSGNTIYF
TRBJ2-7	.	.	TRBV6-1	TGTGCCAGCAGTGAACCTAGGGGTTCTTTCGGCGAGCAGTACTTC	CASSEPRGSFGEQYF
TRBJ1-5	.	.	TRBV7-9	TGTGCCAGCAGCTTTCGAGGGGATCAGCCCCAGCATTTT	CASSFRGDQPQHF
TRBJ2-1	TRBD2	.	TRBV15	TGTGCCACCGGGGGACTAGCGGGGGCCAATGAGCAGTTCTTC	CATGGLAGANEQFF
TRBJ2-1	.	.	TRBV4-3	TGCGCCAGCAGCCAAGATCTCACGGAGAGCTCCTACAATGAGCAGTTCTTC	CASSQDLTESSYNEQFF
TRBJ2-7	.	.	TRBV7-2	TGTGCCAGCAGCTTAGGTGGGGAGGTTTCCTACGAGCAGTACTTC	CASSLGGEVSYEQYF
TRBJ2-7	.	.	TRBV25-1	TGTGCCAGCAGTGAGCTTGTCGGAAGGAGCTACGAGCAGTACTTC	CASSELVGRSYEQYF
TRBJ1-2	.	.	TRBV5-8	TGTGCCAGCAGCTTAGGAGACAGACGCTACACCTTC	CASSLGDRRYTF
TRBJ2-3	TRBD2	.	TRBV4-1	TGCGCCAGCAGCCAAGATCAGCGGGGTGGTGGGTTCGCAGATACGCAGTATTTT	CASSQDQRGGGFADTQYF
TRBJ2-7	TRBD2	.	TRBV4-3	TGCGCCAGCAGCCATTCGAGTCTGCGGGAGGCGGGGGAGCAGTACTTC	CASSHSSLREAGEQYF
TRBJ2-2	.	.	TRBV7-8	TGTGCCAGCAGCTTTAGAGGGATGAACACCGGGGAGCTGTTTTTT	CASSFRGMNTGELFF
TRBJ2-7	.	once	TRBV5-1	TGCGCCAGCATGGACCCTCTTTCCTACGAGCAGTACTTC	CASMDPLSYEQYF
TRBJ2-2	TRBD2	.	TRBV5-1	TGCGCCAGCACCCCCGGACTAGCGGGCGCCTGGAGGGAGCTGTTTTTT	CASTPGLAGAWRELFF
TRBJ1-4	TRBD1	.	TRBV29-1	TGCAGCGTTGTACAGGGGTCTGGAGAAAAACTGTTTTTT	CSVVQGSGEKLFF
TRBJ2-7	TRBD2	.	TRBV7-6	TGTGCCAGCAGCTTAGCGCAGGGACTAGCTGGGTACGAGCAGTACTTC	CASSLAQGLAGYEQYF
TRBJ1-1	.	.	TRBV10-3	TGTGCCATCAGCGAACCCCCGTCTACTCCAACTGAAGCTTTCTTT	CAISEPPSTPTEAFF
TRBJ1-1	TRBD1	.	TRBV11-2	TGTGCCAGCAGCTTAGACGGATTTGGGACAGGACCTGAAGCTTTCTTT	CASSLDGFGTGPEAFF
TRBJ2-7	TRBD1	.	TRBV15	TGTGCCACCAGCGGCCGGACAGGGGGCGAATACGAGCAGTACTTC	CATSGRTGGEYEQYF
TRBJ1-5	.	.	TRBV7-8	TGTGCCAGCAGCTTAGGTCCAGGTGGCAATCAGCCCCAGCATTTT	CASSLGPGGNQPQHF
TRBJ2-7	.	.	TRBV9	TGTGCCAGCAGTCTCGGGACAACCAGCTCCTACGAGCAGTACTTC	CASSLGTTSSYEQYF
TRBJ2-2	.	.	TRBV6-6	TGTGCCAGCAGCAGAAACACCGGGGAGCTGTTTTTT	CASSRNTGELFF
TRBJ1-2	TRBD1	.	TRBV5-3	TGTGCCAGAAGCTTGGCGGGACAGCCCTGGAGGGGCTACACCTTC	CARSLAGQPWRGYTF
TRBJ2-2	.	.	TRBV7-8	TGTGCCAGCAGCTTATTAGGAGGGAACACCGGGGAGCTGTTTTTT	CASSLLGGNTGELFF
TRBJ1-5	.	.	TRBV10-3	TGTGCCATCTTGGGGCAGGGGATAGGGCGCAGTCAGCCCCAGCATTTT	CAILGQGIGRSQPQHF
TRBJ2-7	.	.	TRBV28	TGTGCCAGCAGTCCTCTGGGACAATTATCCGAGCAGTACTTC	CASSPLGQLSEQYF
TRBJ2-7	.	once	TRBV7-9	TGTGCCAGCAGCTTAGCGAACGGCAGAACCTACGAGCAGTACTTC	CASSLANGRTYEQYF
TRBJ2-1	.	.	TRBV7-6	TGTGCCAGCAGCTTAGCCCCATACAATGAGCAGTTCTTC	CASSLAPYNEQFF
TRBJ2-3	TRBD2	.	TRBV5-4	TGTGCCAGCAGCTTTTCTAGCGGGAGCACAGATACGCAGTATTTT	CASSFSSGSTDTQYF
TRBJ1-5	.	.	TRBV30	TGTGCCTGGAGGGATAGCAATCAGCCCCAGCATTTT	CAWRDSNQPQHF
TRBJ2-1	.	.	TRBV7-9	TGTGCCAGCAGCATGGCTAACGGATCCTACAATGAGCAGTTCTTC	CASSMANGSYNEQFF
TRBJ2-5	.	.	TRBV14	TGTGCCAGCAGCCTAACATCGGGGCCTAGTCGAGAGACCCAGTACTTC	CASSLTSGPSRETQYF
TRBJ2-7	TRBD2	.	TRBV5-5	TGTGCCAGCAGCATACTAGCGGGAGGGCCATTTAACTCCTACGAGCAGTACTTC	CASSILAGGPFNSYEQYF
TRBJ2-1	.	.	TRBV27	TGTGCCAGCAGTTTATACGGGAATGAGCAGTTCTTC	CASSLYGNEQFF
TRBJ2-1	TRBD2	.	TRBV29-1	TGCAGCGTTGAAGGGGCGGGAGGGCTTTACAATGAGCAGTTCTTC	CSVEGAGGLYNEQFF